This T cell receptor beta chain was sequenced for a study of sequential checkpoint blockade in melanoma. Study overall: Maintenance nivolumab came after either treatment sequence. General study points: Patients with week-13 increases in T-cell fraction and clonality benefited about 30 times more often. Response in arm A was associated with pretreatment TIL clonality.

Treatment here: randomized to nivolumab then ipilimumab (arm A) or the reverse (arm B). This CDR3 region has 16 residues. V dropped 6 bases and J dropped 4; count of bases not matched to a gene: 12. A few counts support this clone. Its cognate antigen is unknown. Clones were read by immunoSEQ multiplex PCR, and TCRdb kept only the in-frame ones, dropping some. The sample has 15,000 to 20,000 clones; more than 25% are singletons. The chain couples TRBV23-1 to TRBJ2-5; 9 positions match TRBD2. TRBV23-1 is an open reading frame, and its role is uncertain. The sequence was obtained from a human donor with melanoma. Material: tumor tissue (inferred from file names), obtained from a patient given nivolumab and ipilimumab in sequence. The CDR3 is CASSLDRAGGPETQYF. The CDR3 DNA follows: TGCGCCAGCAGCTTGGACAGAGCGGGAGGCCCAGAGACCCAGTACTTC.